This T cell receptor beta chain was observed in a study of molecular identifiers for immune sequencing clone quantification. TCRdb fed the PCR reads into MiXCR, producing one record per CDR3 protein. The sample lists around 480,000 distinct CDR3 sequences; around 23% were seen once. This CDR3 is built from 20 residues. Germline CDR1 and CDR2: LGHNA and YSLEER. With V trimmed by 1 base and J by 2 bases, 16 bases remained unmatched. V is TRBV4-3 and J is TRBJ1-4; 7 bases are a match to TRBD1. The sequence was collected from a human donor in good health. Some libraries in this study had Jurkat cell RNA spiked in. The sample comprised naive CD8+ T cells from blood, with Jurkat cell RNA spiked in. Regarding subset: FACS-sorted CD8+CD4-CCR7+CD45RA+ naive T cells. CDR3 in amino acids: CASSQAHRGTALTTNEKLFF. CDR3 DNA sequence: TGCGCCAGCAGCCAAGCCCATCGGGGGACAGCCCTCACCACTAATGAAAAACTGTTTTTT.